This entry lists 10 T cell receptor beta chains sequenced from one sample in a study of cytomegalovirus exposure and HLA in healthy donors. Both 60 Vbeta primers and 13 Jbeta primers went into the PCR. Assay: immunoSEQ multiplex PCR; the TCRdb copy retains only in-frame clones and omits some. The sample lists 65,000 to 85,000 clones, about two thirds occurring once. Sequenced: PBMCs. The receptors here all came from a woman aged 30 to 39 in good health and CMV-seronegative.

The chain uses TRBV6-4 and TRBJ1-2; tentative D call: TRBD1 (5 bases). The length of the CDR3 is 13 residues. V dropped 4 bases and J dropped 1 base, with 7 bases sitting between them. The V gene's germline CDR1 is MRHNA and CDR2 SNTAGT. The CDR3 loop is CASSAGINYGYTF. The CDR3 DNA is TGTGCCAGCAGTGCAGGGATTAACTATGGCTACACCTTC.

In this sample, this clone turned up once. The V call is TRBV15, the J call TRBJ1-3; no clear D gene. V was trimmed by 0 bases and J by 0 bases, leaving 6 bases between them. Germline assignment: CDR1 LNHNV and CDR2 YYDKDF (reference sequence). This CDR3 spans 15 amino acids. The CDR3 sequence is CATSRDMSSGNTIYF. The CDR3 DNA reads TGTGCCACCAGCAGAGACATGAGCTCTGGAAACACCATATATTTT.

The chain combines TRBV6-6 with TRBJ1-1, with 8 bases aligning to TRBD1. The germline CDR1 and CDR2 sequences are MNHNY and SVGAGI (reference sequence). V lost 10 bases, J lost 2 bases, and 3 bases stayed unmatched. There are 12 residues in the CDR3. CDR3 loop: CATGTGNTEAFF. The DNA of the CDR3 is TGTGCCACCGGGACAGGCAACACTGAAGCTTTCTTT.

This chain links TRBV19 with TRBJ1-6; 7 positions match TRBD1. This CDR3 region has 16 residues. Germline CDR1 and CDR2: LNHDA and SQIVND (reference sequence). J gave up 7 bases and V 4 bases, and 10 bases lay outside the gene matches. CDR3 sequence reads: CASSTTGTVSNSPLHF. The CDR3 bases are TGTGCCAGTAGTACCACCGGGACAGTTTCGAATTCACCCCTCCACTTT. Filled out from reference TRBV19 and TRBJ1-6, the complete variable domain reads DGGITQSPKYLFRKEGQNVTLSCEQNLNHDAMYWYRQDPGQGLRLIYYSQIVNDFQKGDIAEGYSVSREKKESFPLTVTSAQKNPTAFYLCASSTTGTVSNSPLHFGNGTRLTVT.

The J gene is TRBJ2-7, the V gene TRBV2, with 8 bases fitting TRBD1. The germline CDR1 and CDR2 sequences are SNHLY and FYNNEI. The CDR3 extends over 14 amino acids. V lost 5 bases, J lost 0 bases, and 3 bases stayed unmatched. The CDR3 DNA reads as TGTGCCAGCAGTCAGGACAGGGTCTCCTACGAGCAGTACTTC. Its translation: CASSQDRVSYEQYF.

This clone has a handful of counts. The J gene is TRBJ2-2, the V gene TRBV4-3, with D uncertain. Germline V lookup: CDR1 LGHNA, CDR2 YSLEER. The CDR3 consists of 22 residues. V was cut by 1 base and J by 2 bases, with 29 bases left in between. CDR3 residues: CASSQARPLVPGSFYNTGELFF. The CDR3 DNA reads TGCGCCAGCAGCCAAGCTAGACCTCTAGTTCCCGGTTCATTCTACAACACCGGGGAGCTGTTTTTT.

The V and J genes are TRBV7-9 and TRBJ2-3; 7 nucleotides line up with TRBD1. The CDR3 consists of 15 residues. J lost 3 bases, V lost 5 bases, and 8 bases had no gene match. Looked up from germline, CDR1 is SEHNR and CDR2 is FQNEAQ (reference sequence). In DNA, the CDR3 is TGTGCCAGCAGCCAGGACAGGAGAACAACAGATACGCAGTATTTT. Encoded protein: CASSQDRRTTDTQYF. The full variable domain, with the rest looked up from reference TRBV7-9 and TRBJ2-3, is DTGVSQNPRHKITKRGQNVTFRCDPISEHNRLYWYRQTLGQGPEFLTYFQNEAQLEKSRLLSDRFSAERPKGSFSTLEIQRTEQGDSAMYLCASSQDRRTTDTQYFGPGTRLTVL.

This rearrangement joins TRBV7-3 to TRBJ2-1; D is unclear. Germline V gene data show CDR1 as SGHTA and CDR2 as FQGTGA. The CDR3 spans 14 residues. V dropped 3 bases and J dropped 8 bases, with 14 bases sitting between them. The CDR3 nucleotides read TGTGCCAGCAGCTTCTGGGCCCTCTCGGATGAGCAGTTCTTC. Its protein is CASSFWALSDEQFF.

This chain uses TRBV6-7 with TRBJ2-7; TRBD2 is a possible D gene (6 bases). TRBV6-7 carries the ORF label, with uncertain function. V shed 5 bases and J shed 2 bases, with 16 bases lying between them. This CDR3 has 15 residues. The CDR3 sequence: CASSRSVRTTYEQYF. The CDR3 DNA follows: TGTGCCAGCAGTCGTAGCGTCCGGACTACCTACGAGCAGTACTTC.

CDR3 nucleotide sequence: TGTGCCTGGGGCGGTGGCAGGCGGGGGTTTGAGCAGTACTTC. Protein: CAWGGGRRGFEQYF. The chain uses TRBV30 and TRBJ2-7, with 7 positions matching TRBD2. Germline-derived CDR1 and CDR2 are GTSNPN and SVGIG (reference sequence). This CDR3 has 14 amino acids. Trimming cost V 5 bases and J 7 bases; bases outside gene matches: 14.